The present TCR beta chain was sequenced within a study of shared clonotypes between healthy human individuals. Points from the study as a whole: The sharing of 4% to 5.5% of naive CD4 clonotypes was seen across several donors. Relative to clonotypes present in all four donors, those not shared had lower generation probabilities.

As for this clone: As yet, its antigen is unknown.

This CDR3 comprises 15 residues. The trim removed 4 bases at V and 1 base at J, leaving 4 bases unmatched. The V gene's germline CDR1 is LGHNA and CDR2 YSLEER. Profiling relied on immunoSEQ multiplex PCR, and the TCRdb table lists in-frame clones only, not all of them. The sample lists around 2,000,000 clones, 85% to 95% occurring once. The V gene is TRBV4-3, the J gene TRBJ2-7; 10 nucleotides line up with TRBD2. This TCR derives from a man between 18 and 35 years old in good health. The sample taken for sequencing was naive CD4+ T cells sorted from blood. Described subset: CD45RA+ positively selected. The DNA for the CDR3 is TGCGCCAGCAGCCGAACTAGCGGGATATCCTACGAGCAGTACTTC. It yields the protein CASSRTSGISYEQYF.